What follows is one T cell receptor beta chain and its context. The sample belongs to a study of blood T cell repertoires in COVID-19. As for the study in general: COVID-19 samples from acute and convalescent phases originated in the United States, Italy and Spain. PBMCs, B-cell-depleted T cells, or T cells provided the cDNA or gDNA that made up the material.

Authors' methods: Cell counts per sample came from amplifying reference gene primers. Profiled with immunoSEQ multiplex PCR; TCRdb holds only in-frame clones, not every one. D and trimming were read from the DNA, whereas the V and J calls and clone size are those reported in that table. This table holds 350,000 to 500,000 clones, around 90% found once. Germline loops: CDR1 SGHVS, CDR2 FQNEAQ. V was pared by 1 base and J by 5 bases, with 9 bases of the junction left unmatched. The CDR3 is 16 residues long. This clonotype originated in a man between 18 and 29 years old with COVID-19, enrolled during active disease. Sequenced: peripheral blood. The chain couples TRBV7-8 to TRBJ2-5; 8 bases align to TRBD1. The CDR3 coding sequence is TGTGCCAGCAGCTTAGATGAGACAGGGGTATGGGAGACCCAGTACTTC. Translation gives CASSLDETGVWETQYF.